This entry lists 24 T cell receptor beta chains sequenced from one sample in a study of human T cells and chemical hapten exposure. Time point specified: pre-sensitization, week 0. Treatment specified: therapeutic diphenylcyclopropenone sensitization with weekly scalp DPC. MiXCR, run by TCRdb on the RACE reads, gives a single entry per CDR3 protein. The sample holds about 62,000 distinct CDR3 sequences; about 7% are singletons and the top ten take over 1.5%. Specimen: whole blood, collected in connection with sensitization to the hapten diphenylcyclopropenone (DPC). Every receptor here comes from a woman in her 30s with alopecia areata. Some clones in this sample may be carry-over from other donors' samples.

This clonotype was seen a handful of times. The chain uses TRBV11-2 and TRBJ2-3; no clear D gene. V was cut by 5 bases and J by 0 bases, with 12 bases left in between. Germline values: CDR1 SGHAT, CDR2 FQNNGV. The CDR3 has 15 residues. CDR3 loop: CASSAGWVSTDTQYF. In nucleotides, the CDR3 is TGTGCCAGCAGCGCAGGTTGGGTTAGCACAGATACGCAGTATTTT.

This clonotype was recorded many times. The gene calls are TRBV11-2 and TRBJ1-3, with D tentatively TRBD1 (5 bases). From germline, CDR1 is SGHAT and CDR2 FQNNGV. The CDR3 has 15 amino acids. Trimming left V 5 bases short and J 1 base short, with 12 bases between. CDR3 in amino acids: CASSPSWGSGNTIYF. CDR3 DNA sequence: TGTGCCAGCAGCCCAAGTTGGGGGTCTGGAAACACCATATATTTT.

This clonotype was counted many times. The V gene is TRBV20-1, the J gene TRBJ2-7, with 7 bases that match TRBD1. With V trimmed by 0 bases and J by 2 bases, 7 bases remained unmatched. The CDR3 runs 15 residues. Looked up from germline, CDR1 is DFQATT and CDR2 is SNEGSKA (reference sequence). This CDR3 reads CSARDVGTETYEQYF. The CDR3 coding sequence is TGCAGTGCTAGAGATGTTGGGACAGAAACCTACGAGCAGTACTTC.

In its sample, this clonotype was seen a few times. The rearrangement joins TRBV5-1 to TRBJ1-4; D remains ambiguous. The length of the CDR3 is 14 residues. The V and J ends lost 3 bases and 7 bases respectively, with 13 bases between them. Germline CDR1 and CDR2: SGHRS and YFSETQ. CDR3 loop: CASSSEETGEKLFF. CDR3 coding DNA: TGCGCCAGCAGCTCAGAGGAGACGGGTGAAAAACTGTTTTTT.

This clonotype was observed many times. The J gene is TRBJ2-1, the V gene TRBV6-6, with 11 nucleotides matching TRBD2. V lost 7 bases to trimming and J lost 4 bases; unmatched junction nucleotides: 6. CDR1 is MNHNY, CDR2 SVGAGI, per germline (reference sequence). This CDR3 has 15 residues. Written as DNA, the CDR3 is TGTGCCAGCACTAGTAGCGGGGGGGCATACAATGAGCAGTTCTTC. It encodes CASTSSGGAYNEQFF.

This clonotype was recorded at least ten times. The chain couples TRBV20-1 to TRBJ1-1; 7 bases are a match to TRBD1. The CDR3 runs 15 residues. CDR1 and CDR2 (germline): DFQATT, SNEGSKA (reference sequence). After removal of 3 bases from V and 0 bases from J, the junction contained 7 bases not matched to a gene. CDR3 sequence (DNA): TGCAGTGCTAGGTCGGAGGGGGCGGTGAACACTGAAGCTTTCTTT. Translating it yields CSARSEGAVNTEAFF.

This clonotype was picked up many times. This chain uses TRBV9 with TRBJ2-3; 9 positions agree with TRBD2. The CDR3 is made up of 16 amino acids. Germline loops: CDR1 SGDLS, CDR2 YYNGEE. Unmatched junction bases numbered 11, after V lost 3 bases and J lost 6 bases. The CDR3 region is CASSADAGGFLDTQYF. The CDR3 coding sequence is TGTGCCAGCAGCGCAGATGCGGGGGGGTTCCTGGATACGCAGTATTTT. Full variable domain (missing parts from reference TRBV9 and TRBJ2-3): DSGVTQTPKHLITATGQRVTLRCSPRSGDLSVYWYQQSLDQGLQFLIQYYNGEERAKGNILERFSAQQFPDLHSELNLSSLELGDSALYFCASSADAGGFLDTQYFGPGTRLTVL.

This clonotype was seen a handful of times. The chain joins TRBV7-2 to TRBJ1-4; D is perhaps TRBD1 (5 bases). This CDR3 is built from 13 residues. Trimming cost V 3 bases and J 8 bases, with 10 bases left between them. CDR1 is SGHTA and CDR2 is FQGNSA in the germline V gene. This chain's CDR3 is CASSLQGREKLFF. CDR3 nucleotide sequence: TGTGCCAGCAGCTTGCAGGGTCGGGAAAAACTGTTTTTT.

The chain is built from TRBV12-3 or TRBV12-4 and TRBJ1-2; 7 nucleotides align to TRBD1. Trimming cost V 3 bases and J 0 bases; bases outside gene matches: 7. CDR3 length: 16 amino acids. The CDR3 nucleotides read TGTGCCAGCAGTTTTACAGGGGCTAGAGCTAACTATGGCTACACCTTC. Its translation: CASSFTGARANYGYTF.

This clonotype has ten or more counts. The chain links TRBV5-1 to TRBJ2-3; 10 bases are a match to TRBD2. The J segment lost 2 bases and the V segment lost 3 bases, leaving 9 bases of the junction unmatched. There are 17 residues in the CDR3. Germline V gene sequence: CDR1 SGHRS, CDR2 YFSETQ. The CDR3 is CASSSWTSGGNTDTQYF. Written as DNA, the CDR3 is TGCGCCAGCAGCTCCTGGACTAGCGGCGGGAACACAGATACGCAGTATTTT.

This clonotype was seen ten or more times. The V and J genes are TRBV20-1 and TRBJ2-3; D perhaps matches TRBD2 (6 bases). V dropped 7 bases and J dropped 6 bases, with 17 bases sitting between them. Germline-derived CDR1 and CDR2 are DFQATT and SNEGSKA (reference sequence). The CDR3 spans 13 residues. This chain's CDR3 is CSESGPGIDTQYF. For the CDR3, the DNA is TGCAGTGAGAGCGGGCCCGGGATTGATACGCAGTATTTT.

This clonotype was observed at least ten times. This chain connects TRBV29-1 to TRBJ2-2; D is possibly TRBD2 (5 bases). V dropped 3 bases and J dropped 4 bases, with 9 bases sitting between them. The CDR3 runs to 13 residues. Germline CDR1 SQVTM, CDR2 ANQGSEA. CDR3 in amino acids: CSVERGSTGELFF. The DNA for the CDR3 is TGCAGCGTTGAGAGAGGGTCCACCGGGGAGCTGTTTTTT.

This clonotype was observed at least ten times. In nucleotides, the CDR3 is TGTGCCAGCAGCTTAGTCCGTTCGGCCCGGCAGTTCTTC. As protein: CASSLVRSARQFF. The V gene is TRBV7-2, the J gene TRBJ2-1; no clear D. The germline CDR1 and CDR2 sequences are SGHTA and FQGNSA. The CDR3 sequence is 13 residues long. Trimming left V 1 base short and J 12 bases short, with 13 bases between.

This clonotype has ten or more counts. The gene calls are TRBV2 and TRBJ2-1, with D possibly matching TRBD2 (5 bases). With 6 bases removed from V and 8 bases from J, the gap between germline ends came to 14 bases. CDR3 size: 13 residues. CDR1 is SNHLY and CDR2 is FYNNEI in the germline V gene. The CDR3 region has the DNA TGTGCCAGCAGCTCCGGGGAGAACGATGAGCAGTTCTTC. Amino acid sequence: CASSSGENDEQFF.

The rearrangement links TRBV7-9 to TRBJ1-4, with 8 positions matching TRBD1. CDR3 length: 16 residues. The germline V gene encodes CDR1 SEHNR and CDR2 FQNEAQ (reference sequence). The V and J ends lost 5 bases and 8 bases, in that order; junction bases with no gene match: 13. DNA of the CDR3: TGTGCCAGCAGCGAGAGAATGGCGACAGGGGAAGAAAAACTGTTTTTT. This translates into CASSERMATGEEKLFF.

The sample holds many counts of this clonotype. This chain uses TRBV20-1 with TRBJ1-5; D unresolved. This CDR3 has 15 residues. V was cut by 0 bases and J by 1 base, with 10 bases left in between. The germline V gene has CDR1 DFQATT and CDR2 SNEGSKA (reference sequence). The CDR3 DNA follows: TGCAGTGCTAGAGAGTTGGGGAGAAGCAATCAGCCCCAGCATTTT. Protein product: CSARELGRSNQPQHF.

The chain recombines TRBV10-3 with TRBJ1-1; unclear D gene. CDR3 length equals 15 residues. With 3 bases removed from V and 5 bases from J, the gap between germline ends came to 16 bases. CDR1 ENHRY and CDR2 SYGVKD come from the germline V gene. This chain's CDR3 is CAISDRKAGETEAFF. The CDR3 DNA follows: TGTGCCATCAGTGATCGAAAGGCTGGGGAAACTGAAGCTTTCTTT.

Many counts were recorded for this clonotype. The chain uses TRBV2 and TRBJ2-3, with 9 positions matching TRBD2. The ends lost 8 bases at V and 2 bases at J; junction bases unmatched: 11. CDR1 and CDR2 from the germline V gene are SNHLY and FYNNEI. CDR3 length: 16 residues. CDR3 nucleotides: TGTGCCAGCTCCGTGAGAGCGGGGGGCACCACAGATACGCAGTATTTT. Residues: CASSVRAGGTTDTQYF.

This clonotype was picked up many times. The chain has TRBV7-9 and TRBJ2-2; D remains ambiguous. CDR1 is SEHNR, CDR2 FQNEAQ, per germline (reference sequence). The V and J ends lost 3 bases and 0 bases respectively, with 8 bases between them. The CDR3 is made up of 15 amino acids. CDR3 sequence (DNA): TGTGCCAGCAGCTTCAGGAGTGCGAACACCGGGGAGCTGTTTTTT. This sequence encodes CASSFRSANTGELFF.

This clonotype has a count of ten or more. The V gene is TRBV10-3, the J gene TRBJ2-5; the D gene is possibly TRBD2 (7 bases). Germline V gives CDR1 ENHRY, CDR2 SYGVKD. Trimming shortened V by 4 bases and J by 2 bases, and 17 bases separated the two germline ends. There are 16 residues in the CDR3. CDR3 sequence reads: CAISGNPGGPQETQYF. The CDR3 bases are TGTGCCATCAGTGGAAACCCGGGGGGCCCACAAGAGACCCAGTACTTC.

This clonotype was seen many times. The rearrangement uses TRBV7-6 and TRBJ2-5; 10 bases fit TRBD2. Unmatched junction bases numbered 18, after V lost 1 base and J lost 4 bases. The CDR3 is 20 residues long. CDR1 and CDR2 from the germline V gene are SGHVS and FNYEAQ. CDR3 protein: CASSLETGTGLARTPETQYF. The CDR3, as DNA: TGTGCCAGCAGCTTAGAGACAGGGACGGGACTAGCGAGGACGCCAGAGACCCAGTACTTC.

This clonotype was observed a few times. The V gene is TRBV5-6, the J gene TRBJ2-1; D is possibly TRBD1 or TRBD2 (5 bases each). The CDR3 loop spans 11 amino acids. Per the germline V gene, CDR1 is SGHDT and CDR2 is YYEEEE. Trimming stripped 3 bases from V and 14 bases from J, with 12 bases between. Written as DNA, the CDR3 is TGTGCCAGCAGCTACGGGACGGAGGAGTTCTTC. Protein sequence: CASSYGTEEFF.

About this clonotype itself: A read error is possible here, since a much larger clone lies one base away. The chain couples TRBV9 to TRBJ1-2, with 10 bases aligning to TRBD1. Germline V gene lookup returns CDR1 SGDLS and CDR2 YYNGEE. This CDR3 has 13 amino acids. The CDR3 region has the DNA TGTGTCAGCAGCAGGGGACAGGGGAATGGCTACACCTTC. This gives the protein CVSSRGQGNGYTF.

This clonotype has ten or more counts. The chain recombines TRBV5-6 with TRBJ2-1; D perhaps matches TRBD2 (5 bases). CDR1 SGHDT and CDR2 YYEEEE come from the germline V gene. CDR3 length equals 15 residues. V lost 0 bases and J lost 3, with 10 bases in between. This CDR3 is CASSLEPGSYNEQFF. In DNA, the CDR3 is TGTGCCAGCAGCTTGGAGCCGGGGAGCTACAATGAGCAGTTCTTC. Filled out from reference TRBV5-6 and TRBJ2-1, the complete variable domain reads DAGVTQSPTHLIKTRGQQVTLRCSPKSGHDTVSWYQQALGQGPQFIFQYYEEEERQRGNFPDRFSGHQFPNYSSELNVNALLLGDSALYLCASSLEPGSYNEQFFGPGTRLTVL.